The 12 T cell receptor delta chains reported below all come from one sample, sequenced in a study of gammadelta T cells in human blood. TCRdb reapplied CATT to the RT-PCR reads. Seen here are about 400 delta-chain clones, 30% to 35% observed once, and the top ten hold 20%. Material for sequencing was Vgamma9Vdelta2 gamma-delta T cells from cord blood. These receptors came from a newborn.

Comments on this clone: This likely came from a read error, as a far larger clone is one base away. This rearrangement joins TRDV2 to TRDJ2; no definite D call. TCRdb leaves out the J gene; it was filled in here by matching the DNA to germline. In germline, CDR1 is GEAIGNYY, CDR2 EKD. The CDR3 length is 16 residues. For the CDR3, the DNA is TGTGCCGGTGACTTACGTACCCAGGGAACGACAGCACAACTCTTCTTT. Encoded protein: CAGDLRTQGTTAQLFF.

This clone was picked up a small number of times. No DNA is shown, since the ends of the CDR3 on it are uncertain; the CDR3 is the one TCRdb lists. Different DNA sequences within this sample yield the same CDR3. The J gene was identified as TRDJ2, and no V gene was called; TRDD3, the table's D call, was not compared with the DNA. From its first to its last residue, the CDR3 has 17 amino acids. The CDR3 here is CAIYCCALYWGIAQLFF.

The chain recombines TRDV2 with TRDJ2; 7 bases are shared with TRDD3. The CDR3 has 15 amino acids. The V and J ends lost 3 bases and 1 base, in that order; junction bases with no gene match: 4. The germline gives CDR1 GEAIGNYY, CDR2 EKD. The CDR3 protein is CACDPMGDLTAQLFF. Here the CDR3 DNA reads TGTGCCTGTGACCCAATGGGGGATTTGACAGCACAACTCTTCTTT.

This clone is termed large (0.1 to 1%). This rearrangement joins TRDV2 to TRDJ2, with TRDD3 identical over 9 bases. After removal of 3 bases from V and 1 base from J, the junction contained 2 bases not matched to a gene. Germline V gene lookup returns CDR1 GEAIGNYY and CDR2 EKD. This CDR3 is built from 15 residues. CDR3 in DNA: TGTGCCTGTGACGTACTGGGGGATTTGACAGCACAACTCTTCTTT. Residues: CACDVLGDLTAQLFF.

Of note for this clone: Given a much more abundant clone one base away, this may be a read error. The chain joins TRDV2 to TRDJ3, with 8 bases matching TRDD3. The CDR3 consists of 17 residues. V gave up 3 bases and J gave up 4 bases; unmatched junction bases: 7. Germline CDR1 reads GEAIGNYY; CDR2 reads EKD. The CDR3, as DNA: TGTGCCTGTGACTCCGCTGGGGGACCTTGGGACACCCGACAGATGTTTTTC. Protein sequence: CACDSAGGPWDTRQMFF.

Details on this clone: A much larger clone lies a single base off, so this may be a read error. V and J are TRDV2 and TRDJ1; D is unclear. The CDR3 loop spans 15 amino acids. The germline gives CDR1 GEAIGNYY, CDR2 EKD. Trimming removed 6 bases at V and 3 bases at J, with 19 bases between. CDR3 in DNA: TGTGCCTGTAGTAGGTGTGTCCGGGAGGCCGATAAACTCATCTTT. This encodes CACSRCVREADKLIF.

This clone was counted between two and nine times. With a much larger clone just one base away, this may be a read error. The identical CDR3 is also encoded by other nucleotide sequences in the sample. The V call is TRDV2, the J call TRDJ3; D is uncertain. Germline loops: CDR1 GEAIGNYY, CDR2 EKD. This CDR3 is built from 20 residues. The CDR3: CACDQTPGLTTSWDTRQMFF. The CDR3 bases are TGTGCATGTGACCAAACCCCTGGACTTACTACTTCCTGGGACACCCGACAGATGTTTTTC.

This clone is deemed large (0.1 to 1%). This chain uses TRDV2 with TRDJ2; 7 bases are shared with TRDD3. The junction had 1 base not matched to a gene; V was cut back by 0 bases and J by 1 base. The CDR3 totals 15 residues. Germline V gene data show CDR1 as GEAIGNYY and CDR2 as EKD. The CDR3 here is CACDTVGDLTAQLFF. The CDR3 bases are TGTGCCTGTGACACCGTGGGGGATTTGACAGCACAACTCTTCTTT.

Details on this clone: Given a much more abundant clone one base away, this may be a read error. This chain connects TRDV2 to TRDJ1; D perhaps matches TRDD3 (5 bases). CDR1 GEAIGNYY and CDR2 EKD come from the germline V gene. The V end lost 0 bases, the J end lost 2 bases, and 6 bases lay between the germline ends. CDR3 length: 13 amino acids. CDR3: CACDTGGTDKLIF. The CDR3 bases are TGTGCCTGTGACACCGGGGGGACCGATAAACTCATCTTT.

Of note for this clone: One base away lies a much larger clone, so this may be a sequencing read error. The genes are TRDV2 and TRDJ2; D not certain. From germline, CDR1 is GEAIGNYY and CDR2 EKD. CDR3 length: 16 amino acids. The V gene lost 3 bases and the J gene lost 4 bases, with 17 bases spanning the gap. CDR3 bases: TGTGCCTGTGACTTACGTACCCAGAGAACGACAGCACAACTCTTCTTT. It translates to CACDLRTQRTTAQLFF.

Remarks on this clone: A read error may be the cause here, since a much bigger clone is one base away. This sequence joins TRDV2 and TRDJ3; 10 positions match TRDD3. This CDR3 comprises 18 residues. Germline assignment: CDR1 GEAIGNYY and CDR2 EKD. The CDR3 spells CACDSGDTFSWDTPQMFF. The CDR3 DNA is TGTGCCTGTGACTCGGGGGATACGTTCTCCTGGGACACCCCACAGATGTTTTTC.

This clone is large by share. This chain uses TRDV2 with TRDJ1; 13 bases fit TRDD3. The length of the CDR3 is 20 residues. Germline values: CDR1 GEAIGNYY, CDR2 EKD. The V segment lost 3 bases and the J segment 4 bases; nucleotides outside the gene matches: 19. In DNA form, the CDR3 reads TGTGCCTGTGACTCCAAGTACTGGGGGATACGCTCCCACCCGAACGATAAACTCATCTTT. It yields the protein CACDSKYWGIRSHPNDKLIF.